A single sample gave rise to the 19 T cell receptor beta chains below, sequenced in a study of blood T cell repertoires in COVID-19. Sequencing used immunoSEQ multiplex PCR; TCRdb keeps in-frame clones, though not all of them. The repertoire consists of 200,000 to 300,000 clones, with approximately 83% occurring once and the leading ten covering about 9.6%. The sample consisted of peripheral blood. The receptors were gathered from a man aged 80 or over with acute or convalescent COVID-19.

Ten or more counts support this clone. This rearrangement joins TRBV19 to TRBJ2-7, with TRBD1 as a possible D gene (5 bases). Germline V gene lookup returns CDR1 LNHDA and CDR2 SQIVND (reference sequence). The V gene lost 1 base and the J gene lost 5 bases, with 9 bases spanning the gap. The CDR3 has 13 amino acids. CDR3 nucleotides: TGTGCCAGTAGTATAGGTCAGGGCCACGAGCAGTACTTC. Encoded protein: CASSIGQGHEQYF. Looking up the rest from reference TRBV19 and TRBJ2-7 gives the full variable domain: DGGITQSPKYLFRKEGQNVTLSCEQNLNHDAMYWYRQDPGQGLRLIYYSQIVNDFQKGDIAEGYSVSREKKESFPLTVTSAQKNPTAFYLCASSIGQGHEQYFGPGTRLTVT.

This clone is a singleton in its sample. This sequence joins TRBV5-1 and TRBJ2-1; 8 bases map to TRBD2. From germline, CDR1 is SGHRS and CDR2 YFSETQ. With V trimmed by 4 bases and J by 0 bases, 9 bases remained unmatched. This CDR3 is 17 amino acids long. CDR3 nucleotides: TGCGCCAGCAGCGCGGCCGGCGGGGGGAGCTCCTACAATGAGCAGTTCTTC. Protein sequence: CASSAAGGGSSYNEQFF.

The V and J genes are TRBV15 and TRBJ2-7, with 11 nucleotides matching TRBD1. CDR1 is LNHNV, CDR2 YYDKDF, per germline (reference sequence). V lost 1 base and J lost 3; bases outside the gene matches: 2. CDR3 size: 15 residues. The CDR3 sequence is CATSRGTGGRYEQYF. For the CDR3, the DNA is TGTGCCACCAGCAGAGGGACAGGGGGCCGCTACGAGCAGTACTTC. Full variable domain (rest looked up from reference TRBV15 and TRBJ2-7): DAMVIQNPRYQVTQFGKPVTLSCSQTLNHNVMYWYQQKSSQAPKLLFHYYDKDFNNEADTPDNFQSRRPNTSFCFLDIRSPGLGDTAMYLCATSRGTGGRYEQYFGPGTRLTVT.

This clone was observed a single time. V and J are TRBV3-1 (or the pseudogene TRBV3-2) and TRBJ1-2, with D unresolved. The CDR3 has 13 amino acids. V was shortened by 5 bases and J by 1 base, with 8 bases between the two germline ends. Germline-derived CDR1 and CDR2 are LGHDT and YNNKEL (reference sequence). The CDR3: CASSYRDNYGYTF. DNA for the CDR3: TGTGCCAGCAGCTACCGGGATAACTATGGCTACACCTTC.

This sequence joins TRBV20-1 and TRBJ1-1, with 7 bases aligning to TRBD1. The CDR3 spans 13 residues. The V gene's germline CDR1 is DFQATT and CDR2 SNEGSKA (reference sequence). Trimming cost V 3 bases and J 3 bases; bases outside gene matches: 4. CDR3 loop: CSASRQGDTEAFF. The CDR3 region has the DNA TGCAGTGCTAGTAGGCAGGGGGACACTGAAGCTTTCTTT.

The chain employs TRBV27 and TRBJ1-6; tentatively, D is TRBD1 (5 bases). The germline V and J ends were trimmed by 5 bases and 5 bases, with 16 bases remaining between them. The V gene's germline CDR1 is MNHEY and CDR2 SMNVEV (reference sequence). The CDR3 covers 16 residues. CDR3 in amino acids: CASSTVRQGNNSPLHF. CDR3 bases: TGTGCCAGCAGTACCGTTAGGCAGGGAAATAATTCACCCCTCCACTTT.

V usage is TRBV3-1 (or the pseudogene TRBV3-2) and J usage is TRBJ2-7; TRBD2 is a possible D gene (7 bases). CDR1 is LGHDT, CDR2 YNNKEL, per germline (reference sequence). The CDR3 is made up of 13 amino acids. Trimming stripped 1 base from V and 5 bases from J, with 9 bases between. The CDR3 DNA is TGTGCCAGCAGCCAAGGGGGGGGCCACGAGCAGTACTTC. This gives the protein CASSQGGGHEQYF.

The J gene is TRBJ2-1, the V gene TRBV5-4; perhaps TRBD1 as D (5 bases). This CDR3 comprises 12 residues. Trimming took off 1 base at V and 10 bases at J, with 9 bases between the two ends. Per germline, CDR1 SGHNT and CDR2 YYREEE (reference sequence). In DNA form, the CDR3 reads TGTGCCAGCAGCTTGACAGGTAACGAGCAGTTCTTC. This sequence encodes CASSLTGNEQFF.

The chain combines TRBV19 with TRBJ2-5; 7 bases are a match to TRBD2. Germline V gives CDR1 LNHDA, CDR2 SQIVND (reference sequence). This CDR3 is built from 13 residues. J was trimmed by 1 base and V by 9 bases; bases with no gene match: 5. The DNA for the CDR3 is TGTGCCAGCGGGGGGACTGTCCAAGAGACCCAGTACTTC. Protein product: CASGGTVQETQYF.

V is TRBV30 and J is TRBJ1-1, with a weak D call TRBD1 (6 bases). Trimming took off 6 bases at V and 7 bases at J, with 12 bases between the two ends. From germline, CDR1 is GTSNPN and CDR2 SVGIG (reference sequence). The CDR3 consists of 11 residues. The CDR3 DNA sequence: TGTGCCTGTCTCGACAGGTATGAAGCTTTCTTT. Translation gives CACLDRYEAFF.

The J gene is TRBJ2-2, the V gene TRBV5-1; 9 nucleotides align to TRBD1. The CDR3 spans 16 residues. After removal of 5 bases from V and 6 bases from J, the junction contained 11 bases not matched to a gene. Germline CDR1 is SGHRS and CDR2 is YFSETQ. As DNA, the CDR3 is TGCGCCAGCAGGTTTACAGGGGGCCTTTTTTCCGGGGAGCTGTTTTTT. It specifies CASRFTGGLFSGELFF.

In its sample, this clone was seen once. J is TRBJ1-4 and V is TRBV6-5; 9 nucleotides align to TRBD1. Germline V gives CDR1 MNHEY, CDR2 SVGAGI. There are 16 residues in the CDR3. V was clipped by 2 bases and J by 5 bases; unmatched bases: 6. CDR3 DNA: TGTGCCAGCAGTTACGCTGGACAGGGGCGGAATGAAAAACTGTTTTTT. It specifies CASSYAGQGRNEKLFF.

CDR3 in DNA: TGTGCCAGCAGCCCCAAGGGAGGCCCAGGGGGGGAGACCCAGTACTTC. Translation: CASSPKGGPGGETQYF. V usage is TRBV5-4 and J usage is TRBJ2-5; perhaps TRBD1 as D (7 bases). Germline V CDR1 and CDR2: SGHNT, YYREEE (reference sequence). The ends were cut back, 4 bases at V and 5 bases at J, with 21 bases in the middle. CDR3 length equals 16 residues.

This sequence joins TRBV18 and TRBJ1-2; no reliable D call. The CDR3 is made up of 15 amino acids. Germline V CDR1 and CDR2: KGHSH, LQKENI. Between the trimmed V and J ends, which lost 0 bases and 1 base, there was a span of 9 bases. The CDR3 nucleotides read TGTGCCAGCTCACCACCGTCACAGATTAACTATGGCTACACCTTC. This translates into CASSPPSQINYGYTF.

This clone appeared a single time. The chain has TRBV2 and TRBJ1-1, with TRBD1 as a possible D gene (5 bases). The CDR3 extends over 14 amino acids. Per germline, CDR1 SNHLY and CDR2 FYNNEI. Between the trimmed V and J ends, which lost 5 bases and 2 bases, there was a span of 12 bases. The CDR3 sequence: CASSPQGVNTEAFF. CDR3 DNA: TGTGCCAGCAGTCCCCAGGGCGTAAACACTGAAGCTTTCTTT. The full variable domain, with the rest looked up from reference TRBV2 and TRBJ1-1, is EPEVTQTPSHQVTQMGQEVILRCVPISNHLYFYWYRQILGQKVEFLVSFYNNEISEKSEIFDDQFSVERPDGSNFTLKIRSTKLEDSAMYFCASSPQGVNTEAFFGQGTRLTVV.

The rearrangement links TRBV19 to TRBJ2-1; maybe TRBD2 (6 bases). Trimming took 0 bases from V and 8 from J, leaving 20 bases between them. Germline CDR1 reads LNHDA; CDR2 reads SQIVND (reference sequence). CDR3 length equals 17 residues. The CDR3 DNA follows: TGTGCCAGTAGTATAGATCGGCAGATCGGAGGGTCGGATGAGCAGTTCTTC. Translated, it gives CASSIDRQIGGSDEQFF.

The chain employs TRBV6-2 or TRBV6-3 and TRBJ1-2; no definite D call. The CDR3 consists of 12 residues. Germline lookup yields CDR1 MNHEY and CDR2 SVGEGT. Deletions cut 2 bases from V and 3 bases from J, with 4 bases between. The DNA of the CDR3 is TGTGCCAGCAGTTACGGCCACTATGGCTACACCTTC. Its translation is CASSYGHYGYTF.

This clone is a singleton in its sample. The rearrangement uses TRBV7-9 and TRBJ2-7, with TRBD1 matching 7 bases. After removal of 7 bases from V and 5 bases from J, the junction contained 11 bases not matched to a gene. Germline loops: CDR1 SEHNR, CDR2 FQNEAQ (reference sequence). The CDR3 has 14 residues. The CDR3 DNA is TGTGCCAGCACCGTACAGGGGTCAAAAAACGAGCAGTACTTC. Protein product: CASTVQGSKNEQYF.

The chain links TRBV2 to TRBJ2-7, with 8 bases that match TRBD1. CDR1 is SNHLY, CDR2 FYNNEI, per germline. V dropped 7 bases and J dropped 0; count of bases not matched to a gene: 14. The CDR3 runs 17 residues. CDR3 sequence: CASTGGVGSRSSYEQYF. The CDR3 DNA is TGTGCCAGCACAGGGGGCGTCGGTTCCAGGAGCTCCTACGAGCAGTACTTC.